The 13 T cell receptor beta chains reported below all come from one sample, sequenced in a study of cytomegalovirus exposure and HLA in healthy donors. TCRdb keeps only in-frame clones here, not all; method: immunoSEQ multiplex PCR. The sample has 220,000 or so clones, 80% to 90% seen once. Source material: PBMCs. Receptors were obtained from a woman aged 18-29 years in good health and CMV-seropositive.

This clone was detected a few times. The gene calls are TRBV21-1 and TRBJ2-1; TRBD1 is the table's D call and was not checked against the DNA. TRBV21-1 is assigned pseudogene status. This CDR3 is built from 13 residues. The CDR3 sequence: CASSKETYNEQFF. Here the CDR3 DNA reads TGTGCCAGCAGCAAAGAGACATACAATGAGCAGTTCTTC.

The chain has TRBV19 and TRBJ2-1; possibly TRBD1 for D (6 bases). The CDR3 spans 15 residues. V dropped 1 base and J dropped 7 bases, with 14 bases sitting between them. Germline V lookup: CDR1 LNHDA, CDR2 SQIVND (reference sequence). The CDR3 loop is CASSIGTVQRNEQFF. The CDR3 DNA reads as TGTGCCAGTAGTATAGGGACAGTCCAGAGGAATGAGCAGTTCTTC. Supplemented by reference TRBV19 and TRBJ2-1, the full variable domain reads DGGITQSPKYLFRKEGQNVTLSCEQNLNHDAMYWYRQDPGQGLRLIYYSQIVNDFQKGDIAEGYSVSREKKESFPLTVTSAQKNPTAFYLCASSIGTVQRNEQFFGPGTRLTVL.

This chain joins TRBV28 and TRBJ2-7; 11 nucleotides align to TRBD1. The CDR3 has 15 amino acids. Trimming removed 6 bases from V and 2 bases from J; junction bases left unmatched: 6. CDR1 is MDHEN, CDR2 SYDVKM, per germline. The CDR3 here is CASSWGTGGAYEQYF. As DNA, the CDR3 is TGTGCCAGCAGCTGGGGGACAGGGGGTGCCTACGAGCAGTACTTC.

The V call is TRBV30, the J call TRBJ1-2; TRBD1 is a possible D gene (5 bases). V was cut by 4 bases and J by 8 bases, with 32 bases left in between. This CDR3 is 18 amino acids long. CDR1 GTSNPN and CDR2 SVGIG come from the germline V gene (reference sequence). CDR3 amino acids: CAWTSDGSGRGSFRGYTF. As DNA, the CDR3 is TGTGCCTGGACAAGCGACGGGTCTGGTAGGGGCTCGTTTCGGGGCTACACCTTC.

The CDR3 region has the DNA TGTGCCAGCAGCTTAGCTGGGACTAGCGGAGATACGCAGTATTTT. Its translation is CASSLAGTSGDTQYF. The chain uses TRBV7-8 and TRBJ2-3, with 11 bases fitting TRBD2. With 0 bases clipped from V and 5 bases from J, the junction kept 1 base outside the gene matches. This CDR3 contains 15 residues. Per germline, CDR1 SGHVS and CDR2 FQNEAQ.

The chain combines TRBV20-1 with TRBJ2-7; D unresolved. Germline CDR1 is DFQATT and CDR2 is SNEGSKA (reference sequence). The ends were cut back, 5 bases at V and 7 bases at J, with 12 bases in the middle. The CDR3 covers 11 residues. CDR3 sequence reads: CSAPLTEEQYF. The DNA for the CDR3 is TGCAGTGCTCCTTTAACGGAGGAGCAGTACTTC.

This clone was seen a single time. The CDR3 coding sequence is TGTGCCAGCAGGAGAGATACAGGGTATTCTTACGAGCAGTACTTC. It specifies CASRRDTGYSYEQYF. The chain couples TRBV2 to TRBJ2-7, with D perhaps TRBD1 (6 bases). CDR3 length: 15 residues. V lost 6 bases, J lost 4 bases, and 19 bases lay in between. Per the germline V gene, CDR1 is SNHLY and CDR2 is FYNNEI.

The chain is built from TRBV9 and TRBJ2-7, with D possibly being TRBD2 (5 bases). Deletions cut 2 bases from V and 0 bases from J, with 9 bases between. The germline V gene encodes CDR1 SGDLS and CDR2 YYNGEE. This CDR3 has 14 residues. The CDR3, as DNA: TGTGCCAGCAGCGTCCGGGGATCCTCCTACGAGCAGTACTTC. Translating it yields CASSVRGSSYEQYF.

This clone was counted a few times. The CDR3 nucleotides are TGTGCCAGCAGCCCCAGGTCCCTCGGCGGGACTGAAGCTTTCTTT. Translating gives CASSPRSLGGTEAFF. This chain joins TRBV7-2 and TRBJ1-1; D remains ambiguous. Germline CDR1 is SGHTA and CDR2 is FQGNSA. Trimming took 5 bases from V and 5 from J, leaving 18 bases between them. The CDR3 runs 15 residues.

V usage is TRBV27 and J usage is TRBJ1-2; 7 bases line up with TRBD1. With 6 bases clipped from V and 3 bases from J, the junction kept 13 bases outside the gene matches. CDR3 length: 16 amino acids. Germline loops: CDR1 MNHEY, CDR2 SMNVEV (reference sequence). CDR3 region: CASSPTGQVGDYGYTF. The CDR3 bases are TGTGCCAGCAGCCCCACCGGACAGGTGGGAGACTATGGCTACACCTTC.

The gene calls are TRBV4-1 and TRBJ2-5; TRBD2 agrees at 15 bases. The V and J ends lost 4 bases and 4 bases, in that order; junction bases with no gene match: 13. Germline V gives CDR1 MGHRA, CDR2 YSYEKL. CDR3 length: 19 amino acids. CDR3 DNA sequence: TGCGCCAGCAGCCCTGGACTAGCGGGAGGGCTAACAGGGGGAGAGACCCAGTACTTC. It encodes CASSPGLAGGLTGGETQYF.

This chain joins TRBV19 and TRBJ2-1, with D perhaps TRBD1 (5 bases). Trimming took off 0 bases at V and 8 bases at J, with 17 bases between the two ends. The CDR3 covers 16 residues. CDR1 and CDR2 (germline): LNHDA, SQIVND (reference sequence). The CDR3 protein is CASSIDRPGKRDEQFF. In DNA, the CDR3 is TGTGCCAGTAGTATAGATCGGCCAGGGAAAAGAGATGAGCAGTTCTTC.

The V and J genes are TRBV4-1 and TRBJ1-2, with TRBD1 matching 7 bases. Unmatched junction bases numbered 8, after V lost 4 bases and J lost 3 bases. The germline V gene has CDR1 MGHRA and CDR2 YSYEKL. The CDR3 runs 15 residues. The CDR3 nucleotides are TGCGCCAGCAGCCGACCAGGGGGTATGGACTATGGCTACACCTTC. Translation gives CASSRPGGMDYGYTF.